This T cell receptor beta chain was observed in a study of PD-L1 blockade in urothelial cancer. Whole-study context: Male patients with bladder-origin urothelial cancer numbered twenty-five of 29. T cell content in blood samples showed a median of around 150,000. Findings of the study overall: Survival was better when pretreatment blood TCR clonality fell below the median.

This CDR3 comprises 18 residues. In germline, CDR1 is MDHEN, CDR2 SYDVKM. J lost 0 bases, V lost 4 bases, and 7 bases had no gene match. Each PCR had synthetic TCR analog templates added to it as a spike-in. Data came from immunoSEQ multiplex PCR; TCRdb stores just in-frame clones and leaves some out. The sample includes 70,000 or so clones, about 85% of them seen just once. Comment on this clone: Its antigen remains unknown.

The sequence was obtained from a man aged 65-85 years with urothelial cancer. J is TRBJ2-3 and V is TRBV28; 13 bases line up with TRBD2. This sample comprised PBMCs, obtained around atezolizumab (anti-PD-L1) treatment. The CDR3 nucleotides read TGTGCCAGCAGTTCTGGGACTAGCGGGATCCCCAGCACAGATACGCAGTATTTT. It specifies CASSSGTSGIPSTDTQYF.